The clone carrying this T cell receptor (beta chain) was observed a few times. Its antigen remains unidentified. The CDR3 has 16 residues. Per germline, CDR1 MNHNS and CDR2 SASEGT. V gave up 2 bases and J gave up 0 bases, with 14 bases separating them. This sample stems from a study of cytomegalovirus exposure and HLA in healthy donors. Study overall: Of several hundred genotyped donors, around 86% grouped in the Caucasian-associated ancestry cluster.

Study-wide findings and caveats: TCR beta chain V- and J-gene trimming was linked, in a later analysis, to a missense variant in DCLRE1C. Reportedly, TCR beta sequences accurately predicted HLA-A and HLA-B alleles in most subjects. Cytomegalovirus association was assigned to over 150 TCR beta chains.

The PCR was carried out with 60 Vbeta primers and 13 Jbeta primers. The protocol was immunoSEQ multiplex PCR, while the TCRdb copy is restricted to in-frame clones and leaves out a portion. The table has more than 100,000 clones, about 10% seen once. Sample: PBMCs. This receptor was taken from a woman aged 40 to 50 in good health and CMV-seropositive. This chain uses TRBV6-1 with TRBJ2-7; D not certain. The CDR3 spells CASSESRLKLSYEQYF. The CDR3 DNA sequence: TGTGCCAGCAGTGAATCTCGCCTTAAACTCTCCTACGAGCAGTACTTC.